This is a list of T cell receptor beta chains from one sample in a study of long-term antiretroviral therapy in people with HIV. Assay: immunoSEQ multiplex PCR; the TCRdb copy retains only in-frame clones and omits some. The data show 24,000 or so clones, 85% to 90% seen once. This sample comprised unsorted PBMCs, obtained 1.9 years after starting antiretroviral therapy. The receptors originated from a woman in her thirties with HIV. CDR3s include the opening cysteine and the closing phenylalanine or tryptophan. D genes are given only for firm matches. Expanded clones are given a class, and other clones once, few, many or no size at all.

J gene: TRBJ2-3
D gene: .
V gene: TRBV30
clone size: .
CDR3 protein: CAWSPGGTDTQYF
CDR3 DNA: TGTGCCTGGAGCCCGGGGGGCACAGATACGCAGTATTTT

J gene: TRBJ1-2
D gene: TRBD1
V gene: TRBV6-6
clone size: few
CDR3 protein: CASRRTGGFDYGYTF
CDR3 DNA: TGTGCCAGCAGGAGAACAGGGGGCTTCGACTATGGCTACACCTTC

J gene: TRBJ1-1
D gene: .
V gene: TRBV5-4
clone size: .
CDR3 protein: CASGLGTNTEAFF
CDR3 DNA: TGTGCCAGCGGCTTGGGTACGAACACTGAAGCTTTCTTT

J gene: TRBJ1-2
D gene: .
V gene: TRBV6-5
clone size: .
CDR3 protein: CASRQGGNYGYTF
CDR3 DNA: TGTGCCAGCAGACAGGGAGGGAACTATGGCTACACCTTC

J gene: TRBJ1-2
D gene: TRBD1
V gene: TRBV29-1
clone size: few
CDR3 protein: CSVGQGGNYGYTF
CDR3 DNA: TGCAGCGTTGGCCAGGGGGGGAACTATGGCTACACCTTC

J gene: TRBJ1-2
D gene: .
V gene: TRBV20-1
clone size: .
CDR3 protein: CSERGYTF
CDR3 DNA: TGCAGCGAGAGGGGCTACACCTTC

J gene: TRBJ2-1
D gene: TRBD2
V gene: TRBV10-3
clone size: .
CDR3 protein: CAIRDTSGAKSSYNEQFF
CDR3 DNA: TGTGCCATCAGGGATACTAGCGGGGCCAAGAGCTCCTACAATGAGCAGTTCTTC

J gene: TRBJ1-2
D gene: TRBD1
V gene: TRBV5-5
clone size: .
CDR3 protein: CASSQGQGNYGYTF
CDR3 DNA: TGTGCCAGCAGCCAGGGACAGGGAAACTATGGCTACACCTTC

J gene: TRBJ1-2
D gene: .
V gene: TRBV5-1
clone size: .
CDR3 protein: CASSPGTSVLYGYTF
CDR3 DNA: TGCGCCAGCAGCCCTGGGACATCGGTCCTATATGGCTACACCTTC

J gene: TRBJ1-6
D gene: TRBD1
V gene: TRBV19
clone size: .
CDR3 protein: CASSSLDRGNSPLHF
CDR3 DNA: TGTGCCAGTAGTTCCCTGGACAGGGGTAATTCACCCCTCCACTTT

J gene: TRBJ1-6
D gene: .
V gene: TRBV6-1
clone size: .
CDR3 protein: CASIDIQGPNSPLHF
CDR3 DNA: TGTGCCAGCATTGATATCCAGGGACCTAATTCACCCCTCCACTTT

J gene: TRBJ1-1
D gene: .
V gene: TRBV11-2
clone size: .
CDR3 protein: CASSNGIMNTEAFF
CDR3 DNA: TGTGCCAGCAGTAACGGCATCATGAACACTGAAGCTTTCTTT

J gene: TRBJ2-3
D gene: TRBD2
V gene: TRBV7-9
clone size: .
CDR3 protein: CASSLGSSGGSDTQYF
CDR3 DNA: TGTGCCAGCAGCTTAGGGTCTAGCGGGGGTTCAGATACGCAGTATTTT

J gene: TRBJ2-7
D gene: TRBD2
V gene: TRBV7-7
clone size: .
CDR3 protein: CASQASGSSYEQYF
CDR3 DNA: TGTGCCAGCCAAGCTAGCGGGAGCTCCTACGAGCAGTACTTC

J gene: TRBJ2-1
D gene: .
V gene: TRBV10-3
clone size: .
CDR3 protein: CAISESDSGIFTEQFF
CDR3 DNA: TGTGCCATCAGTGAGTCAGACAGTGGGATCTTTACTGAGCAGTTCTTC

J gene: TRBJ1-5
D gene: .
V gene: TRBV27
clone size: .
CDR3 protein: CASSTEGREDQPQHF
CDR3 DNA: TGTGCCAGCAGTACCGAGGGGAGGGAGGATCAGCCCCAGCATTTT

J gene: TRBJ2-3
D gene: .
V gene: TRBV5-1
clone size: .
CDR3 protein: CASSQIPTSTDTQYF
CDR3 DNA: TGCGCCAGCAGCCAAATACCGACTAGCACAGATACGCAGTATTTT

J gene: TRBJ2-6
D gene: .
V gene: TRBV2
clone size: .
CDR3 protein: CASSEPGHSGANVLTF
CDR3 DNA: TGTGCCAGCAGTGAACCCGGACACTCTGGGGCCAACGTCCTGACTTTC

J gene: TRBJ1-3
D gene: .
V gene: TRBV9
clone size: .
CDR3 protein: CASREYSGNTIYF
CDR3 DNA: TGTGCCAGCCGAGAATACTCGGGAAACACCATATATTTT

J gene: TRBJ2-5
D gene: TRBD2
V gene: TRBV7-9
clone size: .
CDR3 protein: CASSSGRVGETQYF
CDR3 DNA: TGTGCCAGCAGCTCAGGGAGGGTCGGGGAGACCCAGTACTTC

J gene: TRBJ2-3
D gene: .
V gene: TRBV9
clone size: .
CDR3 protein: CASSPKVGGTTDTQYF
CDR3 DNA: TGTGCCAGCAGCCCCAAAGTGGGGGGCACAACAGATACGCAGTATTTT

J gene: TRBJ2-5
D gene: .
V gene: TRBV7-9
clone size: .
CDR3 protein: CASSLDRKETQYF
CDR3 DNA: TGTGCCAGCAGCTTAGACCGGAAAGAGACCCAGTACTTC

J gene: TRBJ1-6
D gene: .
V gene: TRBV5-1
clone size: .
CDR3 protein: CASSLDGFSNSPLHF
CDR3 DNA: TGCGCCAGCAGCTTGGATGGGTTCAGTAATTCACCCCTCCACTTT

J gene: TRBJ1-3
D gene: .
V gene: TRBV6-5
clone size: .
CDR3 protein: CASEHVDTIYF
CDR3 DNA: TGTGCCAGCGAACATGTGGACACCATATATTTT

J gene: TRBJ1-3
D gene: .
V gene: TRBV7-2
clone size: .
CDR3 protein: CASRLAVLSGNTIYF
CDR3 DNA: TGTGCCAGCAGGCTAGCTGTCCTCTCTGGAAACACCATATATTTT

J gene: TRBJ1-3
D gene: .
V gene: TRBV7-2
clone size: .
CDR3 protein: CASSPQSSGNTIYF
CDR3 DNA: TGTGCCAGCAGCCCTCAGAGCTCTGGAAACACCATATATTTT

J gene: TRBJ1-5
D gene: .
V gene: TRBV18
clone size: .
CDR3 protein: CASSAGLSNQPQHF
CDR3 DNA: TGTGCCAGCTCAGCAGGGTTAAGCAATCAGCCCCAGCATTTT

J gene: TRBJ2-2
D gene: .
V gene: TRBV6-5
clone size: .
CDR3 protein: CASSYLPGANTGELFF
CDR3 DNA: TGTGCCAGCAGTTATTTACCAGGGGCGAACACCGGGGAGCTGTTTTTT

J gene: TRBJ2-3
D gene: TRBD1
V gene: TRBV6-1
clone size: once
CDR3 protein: CASRDRLSTDTQYF
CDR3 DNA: TGTGCCTCACGGGACAGGCTTAGCACAGATACGCAGTATTTT

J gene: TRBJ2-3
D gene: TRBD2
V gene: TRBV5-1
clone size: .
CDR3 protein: CASSLGPILAGGPDTQYF
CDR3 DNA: TGCGCCAGCAGCTTGGGGCCGATACTAGCGGGGGGCCCAGATACGCAGTATTTT

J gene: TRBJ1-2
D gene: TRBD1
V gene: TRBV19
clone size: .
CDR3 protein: CASLQGLPTVGYTF
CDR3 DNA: TGTGCCAGCCTACAGGGGCTCCCTACGGTCGGCTACACCTTC

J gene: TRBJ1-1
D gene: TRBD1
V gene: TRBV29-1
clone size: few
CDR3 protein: CSVNRGLGTEAFF
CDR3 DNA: TGCAGCGTAAACAGGGGGCTAGGGACTGAAGCTTTCTTT

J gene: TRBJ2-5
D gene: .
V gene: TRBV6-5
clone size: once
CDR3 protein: CASSYRGRETQYF
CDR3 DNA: TGTGCCAGCAGTTACCGGGGCCGCGAGACCCAGTACTTC

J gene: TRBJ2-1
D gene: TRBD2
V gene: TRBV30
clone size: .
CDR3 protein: CAWDVWPRGVDEQFF
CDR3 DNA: TGTGCCTGGGACGTCTGGCCCCGGGGGGTGGATGAGCAGTTCTTC

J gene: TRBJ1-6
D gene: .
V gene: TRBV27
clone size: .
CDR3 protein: CASSWGRGNSPLHF
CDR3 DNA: TGTGCCAGCAGTTGGGGACGGGGTAATTCACCCCTCCACTTT

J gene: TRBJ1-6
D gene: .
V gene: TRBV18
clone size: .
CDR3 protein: CASSPSRRGGSYNSPLHF
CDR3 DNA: TGTGCCAGCTCACCATCAAGGAGGGGGGGGTCGTATAATTCACCCCTCCACTTT

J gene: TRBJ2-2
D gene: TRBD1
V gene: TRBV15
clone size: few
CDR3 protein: CATRGDRAIGELFF
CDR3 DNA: TGTGCCACACGGGGGGACAGGGCGATCGGGGAGCTGTTTTTT

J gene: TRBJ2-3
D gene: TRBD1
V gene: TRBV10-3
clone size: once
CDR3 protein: CAIRGQVSTDTQYF
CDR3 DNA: TGTGCCATCAGGGGACAGGTCAGCACAGATACGCAGTATTTT

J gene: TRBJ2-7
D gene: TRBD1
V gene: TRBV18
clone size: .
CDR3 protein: CASSLGQNSYEQYF
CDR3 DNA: TGTGCCAGCTCCCTGGGACAGAATTCCTACGAGCAGTACTTC

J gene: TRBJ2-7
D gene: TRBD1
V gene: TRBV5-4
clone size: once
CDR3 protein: CASSDGTAAKYEQYF
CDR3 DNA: TGTGCCAGCAGCGACGGGACAGCAGCCAAGTACGAGCAGTACTTC

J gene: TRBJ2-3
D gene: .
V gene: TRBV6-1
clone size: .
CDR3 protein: CASSVEGSDTQYF
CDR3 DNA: TGTGCCAGCAGTGTGGAGGGTTCAGATACGCAGTATTTT

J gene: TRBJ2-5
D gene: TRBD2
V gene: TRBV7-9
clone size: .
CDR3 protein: CASAGGGLQETQYF
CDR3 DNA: TGTGCCAGCGCCGGCGGGGGGCTTCAAGAGACCCAGTACTTC

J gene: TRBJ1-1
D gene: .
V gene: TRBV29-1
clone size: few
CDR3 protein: CSVASGSLNTEAFF
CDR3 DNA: TGCAGCGTTGCCTCCGGGAGCTTGAACACTGAAGCTTTCTTT

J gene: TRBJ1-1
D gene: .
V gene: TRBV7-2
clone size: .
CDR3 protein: CASSWQPLNTEAFF
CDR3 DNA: TGTGCCAGCAGCTGGCAACCATTGAACACTGAAGCTTTCTTT

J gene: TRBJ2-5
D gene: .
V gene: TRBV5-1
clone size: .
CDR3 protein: CASTPRMGQETQYF
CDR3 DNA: TGCGCCAGCACCCCGCGGATGGGGCAGGAGACCCAGTACTTC

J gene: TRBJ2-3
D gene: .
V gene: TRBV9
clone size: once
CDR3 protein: CASSVEAILGTQYF
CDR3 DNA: TGTGCCAGCAGCGTAGAGGCTATTCTTGGTACGCAGTATTTT

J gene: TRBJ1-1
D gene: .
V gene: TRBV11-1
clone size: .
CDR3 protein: CASSHQTNTEAFF
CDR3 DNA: TGTGCCAGCAGCCATCAGACGAACACTGAAGCTTTCTTT

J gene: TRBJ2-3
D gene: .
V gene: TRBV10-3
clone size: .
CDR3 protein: CAISDSPGTQYF
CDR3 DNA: TGTGCCATCAGTGACAGCCCGGGGACGCAGTATTTT

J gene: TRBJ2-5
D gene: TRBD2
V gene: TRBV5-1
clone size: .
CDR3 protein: CASSLSSGGETRETQYF
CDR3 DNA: TGCGCCAGCAGCTTGTCTAGCGGGGGGGAGACAAGAGAGACCCAGTACTTC

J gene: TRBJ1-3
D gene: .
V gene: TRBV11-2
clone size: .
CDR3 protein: CASSLLQGYSGNTIYF
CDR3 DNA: TGTGCCAGCAGCTTATTACAGGGTTACTCTGGAAACACCATATATTTT

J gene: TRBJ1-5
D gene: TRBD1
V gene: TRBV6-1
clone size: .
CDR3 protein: CASSEVQGGTYSNQPQHF
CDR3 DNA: TGTGCCAGCAGTGAGGTACAGGGGGGCACTTATAGCAATCAGCCCCAGCATTTT

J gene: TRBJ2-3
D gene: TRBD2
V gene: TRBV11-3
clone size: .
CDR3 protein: CASSPSGTSTDTQYF
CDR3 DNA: TGTGCCAGCAGTCCTAGCGGGACGAGCACAGATACGCAGTATTTT

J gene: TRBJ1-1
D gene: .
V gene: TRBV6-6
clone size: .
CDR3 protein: CASSLLPVNTEAFF
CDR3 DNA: TGTGCCAGCAGCCTACTCCCAGTGAACACTGAAGCTTTCTTT

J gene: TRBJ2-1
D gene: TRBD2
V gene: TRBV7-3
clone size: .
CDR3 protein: CASSLLAGAYNEQFF
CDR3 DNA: TGTGCCAGCAGCCTGTTAGCGGGGGCATACAATGAGCAGTTCTTC

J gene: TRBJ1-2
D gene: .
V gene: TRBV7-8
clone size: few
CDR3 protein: CASSGDISRYGYTF
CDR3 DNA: TGTGCCAGCAGCGGAGACATCTCCCGCTATGGCTACACCTTC

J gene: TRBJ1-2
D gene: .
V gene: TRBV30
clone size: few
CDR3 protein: CAWRSQAPDYYTF
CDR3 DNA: TGTGCCTGGAGATCCCAGGCCCCCGATTACTACACCTTC

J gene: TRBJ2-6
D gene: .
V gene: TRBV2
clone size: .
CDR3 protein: CASSEEVDYRGGANVLTF
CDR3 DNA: TGTGCCAGCAGCGAAGAGGTAGACTACCGGGGGGGGGCCAACGTCCTGACTTTC

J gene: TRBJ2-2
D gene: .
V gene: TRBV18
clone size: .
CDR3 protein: CASSPRPGGGGNTGELFF
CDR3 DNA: TGTGCCAGCTCACCACGCCCTGGCGGGGGCGGCAACACCGGGGAGCTGTTTTTT

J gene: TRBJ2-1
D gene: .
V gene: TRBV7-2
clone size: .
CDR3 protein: CASSLPPNAEQFF
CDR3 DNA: TGTGCCAGCAGCTTACCCCCTAACGCTGAGCAGTTCTTC